These 3 T cell receptor beta chains share one sample of origin, sequenced in a study of TIL therapy for anti-PD-1-resistant metastatic lung cancer. Sample time point: pre-treatment sample, taken before nivolumab and TIL therapy. Most excised metastases sampled were pleural nodules or supraclavicular lymph nodes. The immunoSEQ assay was v3. Produced via immunoSEQ multiplex PCR; TCRdb's table is partial and in-frame only. Here the sample spans about 48,000 clones, less than 75% being singletons. The sample consisted of tumor tissue, taken at baseline. All receptors derive from a person aged 25-80 years with non-small cell lung cancer.

This chain uses TRBV5-1 with TRBJ2-2; tentatively, D is TRBD2 (5 bases). Germline-derived CDR1 and CDR2 are SGHRS and YFSETQ. The CDR3 is 16 residues long. Trimming left V 6 bases short and J 3 bases short, with 18 bases between. CDR3 region: CASMRDGNVDTGELFF. CDR3 sequence (DNA): TGCGCCAGCATGCGTGACGGGAACGTCGACACCGGGGAGCTGTTTTTT.

V gene TRBV9 combines with J gene TRBJ2-5, with D perhaps TRBD2 (7 bases). The germline gives CDR1 SGDLS, CDR2 YYNGEE. V lost 7 bases to trimming and J lost 4 bases, with 14 bases between them. There are 13 residues in the CDR3. CDR3 sequence: CASGRGIGETQYF. DNA of the CDR3: TGTGCCAGCGGGAGGGGGATTGGAGAGACCCAGTACTTC.

The chain employs TRBV5-6 and TRBJ1-5; D is uncertain. The CDR3 has 13 residues. Trimming shortened V by 0 bases and J by 3 bases, and 4 bases separated the two germline ends. Germline CDR1 is SGHDT and CDR2 is YYEEEE. The CDR3 DNA is TGTGCCAGCAGCTTGGCGAACAATCAGCCCCAGCATTTT. Residues: CASSLANNQPQHF.